Each of the 5 T cell receptor beta chains below was sequenced from the same sample in a study of T cells in Graves' hyperthyroidism and ophthalmopathy. Amplification of TCR beta CDR3 regions used RNA as the template. A set of HTBI primers served as the primers for a first-round RT-PCR of the TCR CDR3. TCRdb reanalysed the multiplex PCR reads using MiXCR and keeps one entry per CDR3 protein. Of 400,000 to 500,000 distinct CDR3 sequences listed, 13% to 15% are singletons. Specimen: blood. These receptors all come from a woman aged 18-29 years with Graves' hyperthyroidism.

J is TRBJ2-7 and V is TRBV7-9, with 7 nucleotides matching TRBD2. Germline V lookup: CDR1 SEHNR, CDR2 FQNEAQ (reference sequence). This CDR3 contains 17 residues. Trimming removed 2 bases from V and 3 bases from J; junction bases left unmatched: 13. The CDR3: CASSLPLWRESRYEQYF. The CDR3 DNA reads TGTGCCAGCAGCTTACCCCTTTGGCGGGAGTCTCGCTACGAGCAGTACTTC.

This chain connects TRBV24-1 to TRBJ2-3; D possibly corresponds to TRBD2 (6 bases). This CDR3 is built from 16 residues. V was trimmed by 5 bases and J by 4 bases, leaving 18 bases between them. Germline CDR1 is KGHDR and CDR2 is SFDVKD. The DNA of the CDR3 is TGTGCCACCAGTGGTGCTAGCGCCAACCGAGCAGATACGCAGTATTTT. Translating it yields CATSGASANRADTQYF.

This clonotype was picked up many times. This sequence joins TRBV5-1 and TRBJ1-1, with D unresolved. This CDR3 is built from 15 residues. Germline CDR1 SGHRS, CDR2 YFSETQ. V lost 6 bases and J lost 4, with 19 bases in between. This CDR3 reads CASTPSGITGTEAFF. The CDR3 nucleotides read TGCGCCAGCACCCCCAGCGGGATCACGGGCACTGAAGCTTTCTTT.

In its sample, this clonotype was seen many times. The chain is built from TRBV29-1 and TRBJ2-1; D gene ambiguous. The V end was cut by 4 bases, the J end by 6 bases, with 4 bases between. The germline V gene has CDR1 SQVTM and CDR2 ANQGSEA. The CDR3 spans 10 residues. For the CDR3, the DNA is TGCAGCGTTGGATTCAATGAGCAGTTCTTC. Its protein product is CSVGFNEQFF.

In DNA, the CDR3 is TGTGCCACCAGCAGAGATCGACCGGGGGCCTACGAGCAGTACTTC. Translating gives CATSRDRPGAYEQYF. The V and J genes are TRBV15 and TRBJ2-7; D might be TRBD2 (6 bases). CDR3 length: 15 amino acids. V was trimmed by 0 bases and J by 2 bases, leaving 11 bases between them. The germline CDR1 and CDR2 sequences are LNHNV and YYDKDF (reference sequence).